This entry features one T cell receptor (beta chain) sequence. Its target is not known. Germline and junction disagree at one end, which may indicate a read error. The sample originates from a study of tumor-infiltrating lymphocytes in primary liver carcinoma. Germline CDR1 reads SGHRS; CDR2 reads YFSETQ. CDR3 length equals 16 residues. TCR beta cDNA was reverse-transcribed from 450 to 500 ng of total RNA. The reaction used a constant-region primer and ProtoScript II reverse transcriptase. What produced the TCR beta libraries was three nested multiplex PCR rounds using slightly modified ARM-PCR. It was with TRBV1-TRBV30 forward primers and a C-beta reverse primer that the first two PCR rounds were run, at approximately 9 cycles each. Using its own MiXCR run on the multiplex PCR reads, TCRdb lists one record per CDR3 protein. Here the sample spans roughly 120,000 distinct CDR3 sequences, 55% to 75% being singletons.

RNA and DNA were co-extracted from approximately 20-30 mg of unsorted bulk tissue. The study, taken as a whole, reports: Tumors carried a top-250-clone fraction significantly exceeding that of blood (p = 0.039).

The rearrangement links TRBV5-1 to TRBJ2-4; 8 bases map to TRBD1. This receptor was taken from a woman aged 60 to 75 with primary liver carcinoma and hepatitis B virus infection. The sample comprised liver tumor tissue from sampling region 3. The subset denotes: tumor region T3, left-lateral pole. CDR3 residues: CTSSLLQGADMDIQYF. CDR3 DNA: TGCACCAGCAGCTTGCTTCAGGGGGCGGATATGGACATTCAGTACTTC.